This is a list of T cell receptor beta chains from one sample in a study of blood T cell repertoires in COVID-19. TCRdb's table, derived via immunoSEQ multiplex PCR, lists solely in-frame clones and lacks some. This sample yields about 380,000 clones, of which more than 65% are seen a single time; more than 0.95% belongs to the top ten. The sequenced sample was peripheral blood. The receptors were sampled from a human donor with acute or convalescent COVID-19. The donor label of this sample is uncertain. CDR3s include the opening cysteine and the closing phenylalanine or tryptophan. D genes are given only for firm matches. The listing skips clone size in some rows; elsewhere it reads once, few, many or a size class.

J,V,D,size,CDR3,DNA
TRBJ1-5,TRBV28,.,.,CASSPLGQGNQPQHF,TGTGCCAGCAGCCCATTGGGACAAGGCAATCAGCCCCAGCATTTT
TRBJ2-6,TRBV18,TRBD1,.,CASSPGTGVSGANVLTF,TGTGCCAGCTCGCCCGGGACAGGGGTCTCTGGGGCCAACGTCCTGACTTTC
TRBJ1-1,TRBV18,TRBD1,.,CASSPEGQGSAFF,TGTGCCAGCTCACCGGAGGGACAGGGGTCGGCTTTCTTT
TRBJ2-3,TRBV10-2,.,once,CASVTSGGHTQYF,TGCGCCAGCGTGACGTCCGGGGGGCATACGCAGTATTTT
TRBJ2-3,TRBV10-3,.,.,CAISELMGGGDTQYF,TGTGCCATCAGTGAGTTGATGGGAGGTGGAGATACGCAGTATTTT
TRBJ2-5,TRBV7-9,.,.,CASSSPPLAGGGETQYF,TGTGCCAGCAGCTCCCCCCCACTAGCCGGGGGTGGGGAGACCCAGTACTTC
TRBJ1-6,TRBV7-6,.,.,CASSLSVRGVNSPLHF,TGTGCCAGCAGCTTATCGGTCAGGGGTGTTAATTCACCCCTCCACTTT
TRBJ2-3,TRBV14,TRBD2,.,CASSRSMSGDYTQYF,TGTGCCAGCAGCCGCTCTATGAGCGGGGACTATACGCAGTATTTT
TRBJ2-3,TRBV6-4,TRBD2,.,CASSVEAGVTDTQYF,TGTGCCAGCAGTGTAGAGGCGGGAGTGACAGATACGCAGTATTTT
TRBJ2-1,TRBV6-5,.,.,CASSPPRGATEQFF,TGTGCCAGCAGCCCCCCCCGGGGGGCAACTGAGCAGTTCTTC
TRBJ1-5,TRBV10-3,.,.,CAISGDFAQPQHF,TGTGCCATCAGTGGAGACTTTGCGCAGCCCCAGCATTTT
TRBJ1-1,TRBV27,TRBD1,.,CASSTLGTGWGTEAFF,TGTGCCAGCAGTACTCTAGGGACAGGGTGGGGCACTGAAGCTTTCTTT
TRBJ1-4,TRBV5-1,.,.,CASSLGFAGGEKLFF,TGCGCCAGCAGCTTGGGGTTCGCCGGCGGGGAAAAACTGTTTTTT
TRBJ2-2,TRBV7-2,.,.,CASSRQANTGELFF,TGTGCCAGCAGCCGTCAGGCGAACACCGGGGAGCTGTTTTTT
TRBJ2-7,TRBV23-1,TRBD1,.,CASSHGTGFGQYF,TGCGCCAGCAGTCACGGGACAGGGTTCGGGCAGTACTTC
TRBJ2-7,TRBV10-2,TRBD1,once,CAIAPSYPGQKYEQYF,TGCGCCATCGCACCCTCGTATCCGGGACAGAAGTACGAGCAGTACTTC
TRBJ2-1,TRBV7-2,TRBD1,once,CASSLVGDRRHQNSEQFF,TGTGCCAGCAGCTTAGTTGGGGACAGGAGACACCAGAATTCTGAGCAGTTCTTC
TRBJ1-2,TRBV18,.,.,CASSRPDSLYGYTF,TGTGCCAGCTCACGCCCGGACAGTTTATATGGCTACACCTTC
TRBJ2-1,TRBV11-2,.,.,CASSPRRVNYNEQFF,TGTGCCAGCAGCCCAAGGCGGGTCAACTACAATGAGCAGTTCTTC
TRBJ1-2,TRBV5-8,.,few,CASSRGMSGYTF,TGTGCCAGCAGCCGGGGAATGAGTGGCTACACCTTC
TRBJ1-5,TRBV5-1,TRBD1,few,CASRRGQDSNQPQHF,TGCGCCAGCAGGCGGGGACAGGATAGCAATCAGCCCCAGCATTTT
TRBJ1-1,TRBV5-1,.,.,CASSTRSGQNTEAFF,TGCGCCAGCAGCACCCGTTCGGGACAGAACACTGAAGCTTTCTTT
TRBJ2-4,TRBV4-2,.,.,CASSHSRGFEYF,TGTGCCAGCAGCCACTCCAGGGGTTTTGAGTACTTC
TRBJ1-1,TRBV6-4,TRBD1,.,CASRKTGGTNTEAFF,TGTGCCAGCAGAAAAACAGGGGGTACGAACACTGAAGCTTTCTTT
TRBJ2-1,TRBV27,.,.,CASSLAGRDNEQFF,TGTGCCAGCAGTCTCGCCGGGAGAGACAATGAGCAGTTCTTC
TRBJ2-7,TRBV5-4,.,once,CASSLAVGGAVVGYEQYF,TGTGCCAGCAGCTTGGCAGTGGGAGGCGCCGTGGTGGGATACGAGCAGTACTTC
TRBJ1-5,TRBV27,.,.,CASSPQGRWRQPQHF,TGTGCCAGCAGTCCCCAAGGACGGTGGAGGCAGCCCCAGCATTTT
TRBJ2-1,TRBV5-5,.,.,CASSLGRGVSYNEQFF,TGTGCCAGCAGCTTGGGGAGAGGAGTCTCCTACAATGAGCAGTTCTTC
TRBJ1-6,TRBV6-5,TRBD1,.,CASTTGQQHNSPLHF,TGTGCCAGCACCACGGGACAGCAACATAATTCACCCCTCCACTTT
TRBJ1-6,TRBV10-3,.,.,CAISGQVNNSPLHF,TGTGCCATCAGTGGACAGGTGAATAATTCACCCCTCCACTTT
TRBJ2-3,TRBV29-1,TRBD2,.,CSVSRLAATDTQYF,TGCAGCGTTTCCCGACTAGCTGCAACAGATACGCAGTATTTT
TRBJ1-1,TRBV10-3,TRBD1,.,CAIRRQGVVEAFF,TGTGCCATCAGGCGACAGGGAGTCGTTGAAGCTTTCTTT
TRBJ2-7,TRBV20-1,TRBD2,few,CSASQREGRAYF,TGCAGTGCTAGTCAGCGGGAGGGCCGGGCGTACTTC
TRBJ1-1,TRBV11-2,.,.,CASSRPSRDWGTEAFF,TGTGCCAGCAGCAGACCCAGCCGGGATTGGGGCACTGAAGCTTTCTTT
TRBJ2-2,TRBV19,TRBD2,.,CASSREGTPGELFF,TGTGCCAGTAGTAGGGAGGGGACCCCCGGGGAGCTGTTTTTT
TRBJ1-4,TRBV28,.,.,CASRIGGSNEKLFF,TGTGCCAGCAGAATAGGGGGTTCGAATGAAAAACTGTTTTTT
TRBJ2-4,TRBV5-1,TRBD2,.,CASSLVAGGLASNIQYF,TGCGCCAGCAGCTTGGTGGCGGGGGGACTAGCAAGCAACATTCAGTACTTC
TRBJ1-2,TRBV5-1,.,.,CASSLIPDSHYGYTF,TGCGCCAGCAGCCTAATACCAGACAGTCACTATGGCTACACCTTC
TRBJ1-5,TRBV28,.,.,CASSPGTPGGNQPQHF,TGTGCCAGCAGCCCAGGGACTCCCGGTGGGAATCAGCCCCAGCATTTT
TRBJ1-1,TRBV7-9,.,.,CASSLRESLNTEAFF,TGTGCCAGCAGCTTACGGGAGTCTCTAAACACTGAAGCTTTCTTT
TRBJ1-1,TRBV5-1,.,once,CASKGIYEAFF,TGCGCCAGCAAGGGGATTTATGAAGCTTTCTTT